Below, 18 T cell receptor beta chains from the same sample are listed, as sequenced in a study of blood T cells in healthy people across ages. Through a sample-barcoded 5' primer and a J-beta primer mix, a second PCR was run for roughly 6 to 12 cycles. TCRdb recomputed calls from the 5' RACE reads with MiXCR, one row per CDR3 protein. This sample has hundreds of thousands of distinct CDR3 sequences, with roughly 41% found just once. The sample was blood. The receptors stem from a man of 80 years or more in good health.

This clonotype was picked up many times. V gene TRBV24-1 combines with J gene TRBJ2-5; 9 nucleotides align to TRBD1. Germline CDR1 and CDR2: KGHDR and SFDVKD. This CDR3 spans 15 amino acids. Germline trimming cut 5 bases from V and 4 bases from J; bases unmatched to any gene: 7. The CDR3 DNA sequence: TGTGCCACCAGTGTGGGGACAGGGCCAGGAGAGACCCAGTACTTC. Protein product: CATSVGTGPGETQYF.

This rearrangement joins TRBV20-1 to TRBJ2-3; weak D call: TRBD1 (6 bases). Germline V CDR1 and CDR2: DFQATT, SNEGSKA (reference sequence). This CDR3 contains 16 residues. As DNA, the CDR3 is TGCAGCCCCACAGGGTTCTCGGCGGTGAGCACAGATACGCAGTATTTT. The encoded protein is CSPTGFSAVSTDTQYF.

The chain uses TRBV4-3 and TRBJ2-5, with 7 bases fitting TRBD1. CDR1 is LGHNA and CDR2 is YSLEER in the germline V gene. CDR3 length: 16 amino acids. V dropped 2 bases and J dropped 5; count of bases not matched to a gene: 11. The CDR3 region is CASSQTVGGLGETQYF. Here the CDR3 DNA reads TGCGCCAGCAGCCAAACAGTAGGGGGCCTTGGTGAGACCCAGTACTTC.

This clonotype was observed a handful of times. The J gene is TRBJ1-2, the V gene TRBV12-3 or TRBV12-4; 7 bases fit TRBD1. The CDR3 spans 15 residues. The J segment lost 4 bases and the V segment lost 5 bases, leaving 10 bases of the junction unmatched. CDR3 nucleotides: TGTGCCAGCAGTCCGACAGGGACGGTCCTCTATGGCTACACCTTC. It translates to CASSPTGTVLYGYTF.

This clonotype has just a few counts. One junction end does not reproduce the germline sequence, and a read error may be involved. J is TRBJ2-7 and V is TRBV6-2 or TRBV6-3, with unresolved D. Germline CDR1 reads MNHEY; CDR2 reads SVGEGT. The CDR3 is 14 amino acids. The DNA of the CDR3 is TGTGCCAGTAGTTACACCTGGCAAACCTACGAGCAGTACTTC. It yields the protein CASSYTWQTYEQYF.

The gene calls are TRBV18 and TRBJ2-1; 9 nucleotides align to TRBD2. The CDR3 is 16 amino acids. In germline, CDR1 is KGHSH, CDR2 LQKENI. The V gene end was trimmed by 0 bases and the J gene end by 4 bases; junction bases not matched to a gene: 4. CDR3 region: CASSPPASGTYNEQFF. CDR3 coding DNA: TGTGCCAGCTCACCACCGGCTAGCGGGACATACAATGAGCAGTTCTTC.

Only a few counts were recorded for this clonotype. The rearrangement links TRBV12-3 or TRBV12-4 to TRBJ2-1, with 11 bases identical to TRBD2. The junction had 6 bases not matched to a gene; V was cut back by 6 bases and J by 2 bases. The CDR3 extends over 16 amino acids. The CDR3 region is CASSSLGLAAYNEQFF. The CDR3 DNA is TGTGCCAGCAGCTCCCTGGGACTAGCGGCCTACAATGAGCAGTTCTTC.

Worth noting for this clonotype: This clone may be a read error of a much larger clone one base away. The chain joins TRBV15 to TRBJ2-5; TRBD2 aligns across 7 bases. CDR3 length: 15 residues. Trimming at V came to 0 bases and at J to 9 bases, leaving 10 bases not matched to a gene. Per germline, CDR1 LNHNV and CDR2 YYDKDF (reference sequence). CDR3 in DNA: TGTGCCACCAGCAGAGACCGGGGCGGGAGTAAGGCCCAGTACTTC. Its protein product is CATSRDRGGSKAQYF. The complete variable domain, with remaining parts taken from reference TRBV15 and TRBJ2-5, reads DAMVIQNPRYQVTQFGKPVTLSCSQTLNHNVMYWYQQKSSQAPKLLFHYYDKDFNNEADTPDNFQSRRPNTSFCFLDIRSPGLGDTAMYLCATSRDRGGSKAQYFGPGTRLLVL.

This chain's CDR3 is CASSSLDEQYF. The CDR3 DNA reads as TGTGCCAGCAGCTCCTTGGACGAGCAGTACTTC. The rearrangement uses TRBV6-2 or TRBV6-3 and TRBJ2-7; D remains unclear. The germline gives CDR1 MNHEY, CDR2 SVGEGT. The CDR3 contains 11 residues. Trimming took 6 bases from V and 5 from J, leaving 8 bases between them.

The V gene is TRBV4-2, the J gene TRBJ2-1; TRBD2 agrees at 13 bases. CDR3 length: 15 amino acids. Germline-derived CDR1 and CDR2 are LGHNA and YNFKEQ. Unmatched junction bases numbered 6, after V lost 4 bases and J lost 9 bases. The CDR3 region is CASSPGLAGDSEQFF. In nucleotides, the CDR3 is TGTGCCAGCAGCCCTGGACTAGCGGGGGACAGTGAGCAGTTCTTC.

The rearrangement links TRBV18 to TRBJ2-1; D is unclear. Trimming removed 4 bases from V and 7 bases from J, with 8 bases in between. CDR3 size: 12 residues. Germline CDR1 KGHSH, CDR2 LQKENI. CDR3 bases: TGTGCCAGCTCACTCTCGGCTAATGAGCAGTTCTTC. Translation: CASSLSANEQFF.

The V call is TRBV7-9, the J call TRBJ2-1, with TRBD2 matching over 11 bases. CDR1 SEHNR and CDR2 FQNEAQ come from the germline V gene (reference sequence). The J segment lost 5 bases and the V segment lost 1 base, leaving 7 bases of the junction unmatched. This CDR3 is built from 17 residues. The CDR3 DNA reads TGTGCCAGCAGCTTAGGAGTCGGGACTAGCGGTCACAATGAGCAGTTCTTC. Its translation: CASSLGVGTSGHNEQFF.

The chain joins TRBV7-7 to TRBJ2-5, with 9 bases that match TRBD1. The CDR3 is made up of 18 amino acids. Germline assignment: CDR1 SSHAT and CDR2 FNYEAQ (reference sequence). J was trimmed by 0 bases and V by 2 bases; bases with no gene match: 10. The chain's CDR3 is CASSLLGGNRGHQETQYF. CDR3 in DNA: TGTGCCAGCAGCTTATTGGGTGGAAACAGGGGGCACCAAGAGACCCAGTACTTC.

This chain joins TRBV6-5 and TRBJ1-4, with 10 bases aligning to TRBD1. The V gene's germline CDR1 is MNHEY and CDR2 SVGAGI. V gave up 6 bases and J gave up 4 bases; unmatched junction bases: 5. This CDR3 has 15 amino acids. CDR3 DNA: TGTGCCAGCAGCCTCGGGGACAGGGGTAATGAAAAACTGTTTTTT. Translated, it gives CASSLGDRGNEKLFF.

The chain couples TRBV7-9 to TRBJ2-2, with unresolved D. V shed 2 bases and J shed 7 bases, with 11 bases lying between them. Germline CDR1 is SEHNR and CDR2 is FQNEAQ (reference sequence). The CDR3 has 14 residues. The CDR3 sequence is CASSLTGDSGELFF. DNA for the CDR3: TGTGCCAGCAGCTTAACTGGGGATAGCGGGGAGCTGTTTTTT.

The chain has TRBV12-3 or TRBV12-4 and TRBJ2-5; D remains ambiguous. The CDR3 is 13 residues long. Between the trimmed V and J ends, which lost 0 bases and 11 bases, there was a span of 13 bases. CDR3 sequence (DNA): TGTGCCAGCAGTTTAGCCGTGGAGAATGAGCAGTACTTC. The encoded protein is CASSLAVENEQYF.

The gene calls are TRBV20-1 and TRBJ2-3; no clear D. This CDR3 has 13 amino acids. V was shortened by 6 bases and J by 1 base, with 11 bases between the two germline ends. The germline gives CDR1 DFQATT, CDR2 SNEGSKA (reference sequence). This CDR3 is CSAGPRRTDTQYF. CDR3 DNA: TGCAGTGCAGGCCCTAGACGCACAGATACGCAGTATTTT.

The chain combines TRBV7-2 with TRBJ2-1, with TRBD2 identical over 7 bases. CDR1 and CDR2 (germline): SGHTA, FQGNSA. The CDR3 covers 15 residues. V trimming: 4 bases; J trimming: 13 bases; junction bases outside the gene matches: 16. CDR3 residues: CASSSQTSSGETQFF. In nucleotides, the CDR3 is TGTGCCAGCAGCTCCCAGACTAGCTCAGGAGAGACCCAGTTCTTC.